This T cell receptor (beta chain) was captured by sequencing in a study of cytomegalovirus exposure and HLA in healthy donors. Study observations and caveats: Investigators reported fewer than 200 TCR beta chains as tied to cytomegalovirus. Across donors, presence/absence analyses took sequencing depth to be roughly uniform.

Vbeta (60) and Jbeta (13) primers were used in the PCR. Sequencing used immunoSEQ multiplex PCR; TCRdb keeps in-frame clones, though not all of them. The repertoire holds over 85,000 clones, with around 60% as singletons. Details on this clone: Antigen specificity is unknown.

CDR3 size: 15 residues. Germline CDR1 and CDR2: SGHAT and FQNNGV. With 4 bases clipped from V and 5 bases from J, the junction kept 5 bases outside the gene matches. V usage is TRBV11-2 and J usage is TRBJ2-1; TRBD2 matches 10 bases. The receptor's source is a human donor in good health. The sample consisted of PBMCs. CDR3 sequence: CASSSTAGGHNEQFF. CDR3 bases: TGTGCCAGCAGCTCGACAGCGGGAGGGCACAATGAGCAGTTCTTC. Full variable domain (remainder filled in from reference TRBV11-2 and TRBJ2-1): EAGVAQSPRYKIIEKRQSVAFWCNPISGHATLYWYQQILGQGPKLLIQFQNNGVVDDSQLPKDRFSAERLKGVDSTLKIQPAKLEDSAVYLCASSSTAGGHNEQFFGPGTRLTVL.